This entry describes one TCR beta chain. What it binds is unknown. This sample stems from a study of T cells in Graves' hyperthyroidism and ophthalmopathy. Study-level findings and limits: Separating ophthalmopathy from stable hyperthyroidism was achieved by a 13 V-J model.

Researchers took RNA transcripts and amplified the TCR beta CDR3 regions from them. First-round RT-PCR with HTBI primers amplified the TCR CDR3 region. TCRdb reprocessed the multiplex PCR reads with MiXCR, giving one entry per CDR3 protein. The sample lists under 450,000 distinct CDR3 sequences; approximately 15% were seen once. Patients were aged 18 to 65, had disease duration under 2 months, and had newly diagnosed hyperthyroidism. Clinical symptoms, serum thyroxine, TRAb, thyroid ultrasound and orbital computed tomography established diagnosis. PBMCs were obtained from approximately 10 ml fresh peripheral blood. The CDR3 loop spans 15 amino acids. V was cut by 2 bases and J by 5 bases, with 10 bases left in between. Germline CDR1 and CDR2: SGHVS and FQNEAQ.

Input material: blood. The receptor was isolated from a man aged 25-45 years with Graves' hyperthyroidism that later progressed to Graves' ophthalmopathy. The rearrangement links TRBV7-8 to TRBJ1-6; D gene uncertain. CDR3 residues: CASSLYPLNNSPLHF. The CDR3 DNA reads TGTGCCAGCAGCTTATACCCACTAAATAATTCACCCCTCCACTTT.